A selection of T cell receptor beta chains follows, all from one sample in a study of CD8+CD57+ T cells in acquired aplastic anemia. TCRdb independently ran MiXCR on the reads; one entry per CDR3 protein. Of about 75,000 distinct CDR3 sequences in the sample, about 70% were seen once. The sample was sorted CD4+, CD8+, or CD8+CD57+ T cells (not recorded which) from PBMCs. Receptor source: a human donor with aplastic anemia. Both conserved end residues are part of each CDR3. A D gene is named only where the DNA matches it firmly. Clone size is given for some rows only: seen once, a few or many times, or a class if the clone is expanded.

V	J	D	size	DNA	CDR3
TRBV15	TRBJ2-7	TRBD2	NA	TGTGCCACCAGCAGAAGCCTAGCGGGGTCCCAGTCTCACTTC	CATSRSLAGSQSHF
TRBV24-1	TRBJ1-5	NA	once	TGTGCCACCAGTGCCGTACTGGGGGGGCCCCAGCATTTT	CATSAVLGGPQHF
TRBV9	TRBJ1-6	TRBD1	NA	TGTGCCAGCAGCACATACAGGGGGACTAATTCACCCCTCCACTTT	CASSTYRGTNSPLHF
TRBV29-1	TRBJ2-7	TRBD1	few	TGCAGCGTTGAAGGGACAGGGGAACTCTACGAGCAGTACTTC	CSVEGTGELYEQYF
TRBV12-3/TRBV12-4	TRBJ1-5	NA	few	TGTGCCAGCAGTTTATTGGGTAGCAATCAGCCCCAGCATTTT	CASSLLGSNQPQHF
TRBV11-1	TRBJ2-1	NA	NA	TGTGCCAGCAGCTTAGAGGTCGACAGTCTCAGCTCCTACAATGAGCAGTTCTTC	CASSLEVDSLSSYNEQFF
TRBV2	TRBJ2-5	TRBD1	once	TGTGCCAGCAGCAGAACGCAGACAGGGGGCTCCCAGTACTTC	CASSRTQTGGSQYF
TRBV7-3	TRBJ1-1	NA	once	TGTGCCAGCAGCTTAATGGTGTACACTGAAGCTTTCTTT	CASSLMVYTEAFF
TRBV7-2	TRBJ2-3	NA	NA	TGTGCCAGCAGCTTAGGGCGGGGCGGGGTCACAGATACGCAGTATTTT	CASSLGRGGVTDTQYF
TRBV29-1	TRBJ2-7	TRBD2	NA	TGCAGCGTTGAGACTAGCGCGAGCTCCTACGAGCAGTACTTC	CSVETSASSYEQYF
TRBV20-1	TRBJ1-1	TRBD1	NA	TGCAGTGCCCGTCAAGCGGGCAGGGGGGCATCTGAAGCTTTCTTT	CSARQAGRGASEAFF
TRBV2	TRBJ1-5	NA	NA	TGTGCCAGCACCACAGGAGTTAGCAATCAGCCCCAGCATTTT	CASTTGVSNQPQHF
TRBV15	TRBJ2-5	TRBD2	NA	TGTGCCACCAGCAGAGATATCTTGGCTTTTAGCGGGGGTTGGCAAGAGACCCAGTACTTC	CATSRDILAFSGGWQETQYF
TRBV7-9	TRBJ2-7	NA	NA	TGTGCCAGCAGCTTACCCGGGGGCGGCGAGCAGTACTTC	CASSLPGGGEQYF
TRBV20-1	TRBJ2-3	NA	NA	TGCAGTGCTAGAGGCGTGACAGATACGCAGTATTTT	CSARGVTDTQYF
TRBV6-4	TRBJ1-1	NA	many	TGTGCCAGCAGCTATGGACAGACATCATGGGACACTGAAGCTTTCTTT	CASSYGQTSWDTEAFF
TRBV19	TRBJ1-1	TRBD1	few	TGTGCCAGTAGTGTTCTACCGGGACAGAGGATGAACACTGAAGCTTTCTTT	CASSVLPGQRMNTEAFF
TRBV10-3	TRBJ2-7	TRBD2	many	TGTGCCACCGCCGACAGCGGGAGGGCCCTTATTATGAACGAGCAGTACTTC	CATADSGRALIMNEQYF
TRBV24-1	TRBJ2-7	TRBD2	NA	TGTGCCAGCAGTGTGACTAGCGGGGACGACGAGCAGTACTTC	CASSVTSGDDEQYF
TRBV25-1	TRBJ2-1	NA	many	TGTGCCAGCAGTGATGATACGGTACTTGGGCAGTTCTTC	CASSDDTVLGQFF
TRBV20-1	TRBJ2-7	TRBD2	NA	TGCAGTGCTAGCCCAGCGGGAATGACCGAGCAGTACTTC	CSASPAGMTEQYF
TRBV9	TRBJ2-1	NA	NA	TGTGCCAGCAGCGTAGGGGGTTATGAGCAGTTCTTC	CASSVGGYEQFF
TRBV7-2	TRBJ2-7	TRBD2	NA	TGTGCCAGCAGCTCTAGCGGGGGCGGGTACGAGCAGTACTTC	CASSSSGGGYEQYF
TRBV20-1	TRBJ2-7	TRBD1	many	TGCAGTGCTAGAGCCGGGACAGACCACGAGCAGTACTTC	CSARAGTDHEQYF
TRBV25-1	TRBJ2-2	NA	once	TGTGCCAGCAGTTTACCGGGGGCGCAGGGCACCGGGGAGCTGTTTTTT	CASSLPGAQGTGELFF
TRBV7-7	TRBJ2-1	TRBD2	NA	TGTGCTAGCAGCGATCAATCGGGAGGACACAATGAGCAGTTCTTC	CASSDQSGGHNEQFF
TRBV5-1	TRBJ2-5	NA	NA	TGCGCCAGCAGCTTGACAGGAGGAGGGTCAGAGACCCAGTACTTC	CASSLTGGGSETQYF
TRBV15	TRBJ1-4	TRBD1	NA	TGTGCCACCCAAGACCCGGACAGGGCAAATGAAAAACTGTTTTTT	CATQDPDRANEKLFF
TRBV10-3	TRBJ1-5	TRBD1	NA	TGTGCCATCAGTGACCCACCGGGACAGGGATCTCAGCCCCAGCATTTT	CAISDPPGQGSQPQHF
TRBV7-3	TRBJ1-1	NA	NA	TGTGCCAGCAGCTTATATGTGGACACTGAAGCTTTCTTT	CASSLYVDTEAFF
TRBV6-6	TRBJ2-7	TRBD1	many	TGTGCCAGCTTAGGGGGCTCCATTCCCTACGAGCAGTACTTC	CASLGGSIPYEQYF
TRBV12-3/TRBV12-4	TRBJ2-7	NA	once	TGTGCCAGCAGTGCCCAGGGTTCTTACTACGAGCAGTACTTC	CASSAQGSYYEQYF
TRBV5-1	TRBJ2-3	TRBD1	many	TGCGCCAGCAGCTTGTTACAGGGGCTGTACACAGATACGCAGTATTTT	CASSLLQGLYTDTQYF
TRBV20-1	TRBJ2-5	NA	NA	TGCAGTGCTCTACCTAAAGAGACCCGGTACTTC	CSALPKETRYF
TRBV29-1	TRBJ2-3	NA	few	TGCAGCGTTGCACGTGGGGGGGGCTTCGCAGATACGCAGTATTTT	CSVARGGGFADTQYF
TRBV14	TRBJ1-4	NA	many	TGTGCCAGCAGCCAAGATCGGGGCCTACGGCGAGAAAAACTGTTTTTT	CASSQDRGLRREKLFF
TRBV15	TRBJ2-2	NA	NA	TGTGCCACCAGCAGAGATGGGGTAAAGGACACCGGGGAGCTGTTTTTT	CATSRDGVKDTGELFF
TRBV12-5	TRBJ2-3	NA	once	TGTGCTAGTGCCGACTCGGGGGGCCCCACAGATACGCAGTATTTT	CASADSGGPTDTQYF
TRBV20-1	TRBJ1-5	NA	NA	TGCAGTGCCCAAGGTACCGGGGGCAATCAGCCCCAGCATTTT	CSAQGTGGNQPQHF
TRBV7-9	TRBJ1-2	NA	once	TGTGCCAGCAGCAAGTCCGGTATCTATGGCTACACCTTC	CASSKSGIYGYTF
TRBV5-1	TRBJ1-1	NA	NA	TGCGCCAGCAGTAAACAGCCGAACACTGAAGCTTTCTTT	CASSKQPNTEAFF
TRBV4-2	TRBJ2-7	TRBD2	NA	TGTGCCAGCAGCCAACTAGCGGCCTCCTACGAGCAGTACTTC	CASSQLAASYEQYF
TRBV7-3	TRBJ2-5	NA	NA	TGTGCCAGCAGCCCCAGGAGGGTGGTGGGAGAGACCCAGTACTTC	CASSPRRVVGETQYF
TRBV7-9	TRBJ1-1	NA	NA	TGTGCCAGCAGCTTAGGAACCTTAAGCGAAGCTTTCTTT	CASSLGTLSEAFF
TRBV2	TRBJ2-3	NA	NA	TGTGCCAGCAGGGACTTACAACCCACAGATACGCAGTATTTT	CASRDLQPTDTQYF
TRBV19	TRBJ2-2	NA	NA	TGTGCCAGTAGTCAGGGCCGATCGGGAACCGGGGAGCTGTTTTTT	CASSQGRSGTGELFF
TRBV7-2	TRBJ1-1	TRBD1	few	TGTGCCAGCAGCTTCGACAGGGGAACTGAAGCTTTCTTT	CASSFDRGTEAFF
TRBV20-1	TRBJ2-7	NA	few	TGCAGTGGGGATGGGGATTCCTACGAGCAGTACTTC	CSGDGDSYEQYF
TRBV20-1	TRBJ1-2	TRBD1	few	TGCAGTGCTAGCGGGACAGGGGGCTATGGCTACACCTTC	CSASGTGGYGYTF
TRBV7-8	TRBJ2-7	TRBD2	NA	TGTGCCAGCAGCGTGGGACTAGCGGACTACGAGCAGTACTTC	CASSVGLADYEQYF
TRBV10-3	TRBJ2-2	NA	NA	TGTGCCATCAGTACGGCAGGACCGAACATCGGGGAGCTGTTTTTT	CAISTAGPNIGELFF
TRBV25-1	TRBJ2-7	NA	NA	TGTGCCAGCAGTGCCCCCGGACAGTACGAGCAGTACTTC	CASSAPGQYEQYF
TRBV10-3	TRBJ2-7	NA	NA	TGTGCCATCAGTGAGTTAGACAGGTCTTCATCCTACGAGCAGTACTTC	CAISELDRSSSYEQYF
TRBV24-1	TRBJ2-1	NA	once	TGTGCCACCAGTGTCCCCAATCGAGGGGGTCTACTCTTC	CATSVPNRGGLLF
TRBV20-1	TRBJ1-6	TRBD1	NA	TGCAGTGCTAGATTCAGGGGGGCGGGTAATAATTCACCCCTCCACTTT	CSARFRGAGNNSPLHF
TRBV25-1	TRBJ1-4	TRBD1	NA	TGTGCCAGCAGTTCTCGGACAGGGGAAGAAAAACTGTTTTTT	CASSSRTGEEKLFF
TRBV2	TRBJ1-4	NA	NA	TGTGCCAGCAGTGCCCAGAGGGGCGAAAAACTGTTTTTT	CASSAQRGEKLFF